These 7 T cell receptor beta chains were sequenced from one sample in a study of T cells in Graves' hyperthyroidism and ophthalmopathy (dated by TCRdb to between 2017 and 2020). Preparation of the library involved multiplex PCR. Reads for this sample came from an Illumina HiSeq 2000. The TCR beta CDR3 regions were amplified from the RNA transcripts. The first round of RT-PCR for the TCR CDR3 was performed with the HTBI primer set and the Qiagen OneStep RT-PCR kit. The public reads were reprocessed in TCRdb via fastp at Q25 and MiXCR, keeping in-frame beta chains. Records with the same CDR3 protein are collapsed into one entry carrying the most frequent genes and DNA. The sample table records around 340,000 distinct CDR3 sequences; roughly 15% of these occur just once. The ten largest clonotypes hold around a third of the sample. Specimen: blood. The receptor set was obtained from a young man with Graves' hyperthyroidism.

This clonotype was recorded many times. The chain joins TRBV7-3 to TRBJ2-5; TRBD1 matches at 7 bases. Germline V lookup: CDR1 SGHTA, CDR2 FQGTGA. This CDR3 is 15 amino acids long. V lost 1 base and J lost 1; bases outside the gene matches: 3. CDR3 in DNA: TGTGCCAGCAGCTTAATGTCAGGGGGCCAAGAGACCCAGTACTTC. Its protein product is CASSLMSGGQETQYF.

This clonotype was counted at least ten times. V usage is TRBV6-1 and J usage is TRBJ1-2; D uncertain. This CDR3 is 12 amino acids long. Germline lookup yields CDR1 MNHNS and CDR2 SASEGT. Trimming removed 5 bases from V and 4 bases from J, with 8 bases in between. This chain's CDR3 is CASSSGAYGYTF. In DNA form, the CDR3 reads TGTGCCAGCAGTTCGGGCGCCTATGGCTACACCTTC.

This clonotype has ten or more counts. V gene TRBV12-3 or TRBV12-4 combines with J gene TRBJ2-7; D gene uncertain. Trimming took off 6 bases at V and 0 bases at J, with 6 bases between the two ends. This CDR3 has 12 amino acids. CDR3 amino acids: CASSSSSYEQYF. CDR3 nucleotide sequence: TGTGCCAGCAGCTCTAGCTCCTACGAGCAGTACTTC.

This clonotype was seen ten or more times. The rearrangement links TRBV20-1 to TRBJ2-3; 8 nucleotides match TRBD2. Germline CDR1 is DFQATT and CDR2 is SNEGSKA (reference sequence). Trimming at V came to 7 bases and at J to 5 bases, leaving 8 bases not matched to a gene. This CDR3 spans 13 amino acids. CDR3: CSGTAGAGDTQYF. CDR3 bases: TGCAGTGGTACAGCGGGAGCGGGAGATACGCAGTATTTT.

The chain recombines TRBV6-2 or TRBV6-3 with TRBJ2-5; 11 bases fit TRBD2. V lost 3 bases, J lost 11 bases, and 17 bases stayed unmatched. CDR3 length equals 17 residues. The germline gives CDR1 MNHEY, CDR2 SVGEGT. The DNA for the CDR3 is TGTGCCAGCAGTTATACAACCGGGACTAGCGGAGGGACGGGACAGTACTTC. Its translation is CASSYTTGTSGGTGQYF.

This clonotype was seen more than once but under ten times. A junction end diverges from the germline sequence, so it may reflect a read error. The CDR3 nucleotides read TGTGCCAGCAGCCATATCATGACGTACAATGAGCGGTTCTTC. This translates into CASSHIMTYNERFF. The rearrangement joins TRBV3-1 to TRBJ2-1, with D uncertain. The CDR3 runs to 14 residues. From germline, CDR1 is LGHDT and CDR2 YNNKEL (reference sequence).

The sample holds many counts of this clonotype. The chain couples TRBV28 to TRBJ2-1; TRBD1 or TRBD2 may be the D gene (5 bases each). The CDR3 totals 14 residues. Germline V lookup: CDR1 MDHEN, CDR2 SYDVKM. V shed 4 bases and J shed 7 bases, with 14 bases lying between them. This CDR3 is CASSSPDGGNEQFF. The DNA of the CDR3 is TGTGCCAGCAGTTCACCCGATGGGGGTAATGAGCAGTTCTTC.